This section outlines one T cell receptor (beta chain) sequence together with its context. What this receptor recognizes is not known. There are no base qualities to consult, and no much larger clone falls within one base. The data are from a study of cytomegalovirus exposure and HLA in healthy donors (TCRdb year 2017). Turning to the overall study: An earlier analysis of approximately 550 of the donors reported more than 250 Gb of sequence data and around 110 million unique TCR beta sequences from some 180 million T cells. An early release covering just under 650 HLA-typed donors comprised roughly 300 gigabases of sequencing data and 85 million or so unique TCR sequences. The genetic ancestry cluster associated with self-reported Caucasian donors included 80% to 90% of the 398 genotyped donors. The study was designed to test whether signatures of past pathogen exposure could be identified by cataloging public T cell receptors. The T cell repertoires of around 670 subjects were profiled by immunosequencing and related to cytomegalovirus serostatus. A separate validation cohort of about 110 different subjects was used in addition to the roughly 640-subject first cohort. The study combined high-throughput TCR immunosequencing, statistical association of individual TCRs with disease status, and machine learning to predict cytomegalovirus infection status. A later analysis re-examined previously published TCR beta repertoires from roughly 650 donors and added high-resolution HLA genotyping to investigate patterns of TCR occurrence. In the later analysis, no new phenotypic data were used to find candidate immune exposures; instead, reliance was placed on TCR beta sequences and their occurrence across donors. To decide whether each TCR beta V gene segment behaved as functional or pseudogenic, an earlier analysis of some 600 of the donors relied on high-throughput TCR beta sequencing. Alongside the repertoire data, information on donor age, sex, ethnicity and CMV serostatus was compiled. In a later genetic analysis, genome-wide SNP genotypes for about three fifths of the roughly 670 donors were used, and that subset was treated as a discovery cohort. All discovery cohort repertoires had been generated on a single sequencing platform. Class I and class II HLA loci were covered by the typing at four-digit resolution. The number of donors typed differed by locus, with roughly 620-640 for A, B, C, DRB1 and DQB1, roughly 520 for DQA1, 600 to 610 for DPA1, and under 490 for DPB1. About 5 DR-DQ haplotypes were handled as single units for association and clustering, since linkage in the cohort was strong. Across approximately 400 genotyped donors of the cohort, an average of approximately 220,000 unique TCR beta nucleotide sequences per donor were sequenced, and roughly 20% of those sequences were non-productive. Study-level results and caveats: The study gave a list of 150 to 200 TCR beta chains associated with cytomegalovirus. A further reported finding was that TCR beta sequences accurately predicted the HLA-A and HLA-B alleles for most subjects in the first cohort. The cohort was sequenced for TCR beta chains only, and without alpha or paired-chain data the features that could be detected were limited. CMV serostatus was the only immune exposure information available for the cohort. Because HLA typing was missing for some donors at each locus, association tests included only the typed subset. While some public TCRs were present in many individuals, most TCR sequences turned up only very rarely across donors. In vitro tests confirmed that a few of the cytomegalovirus-associated TCR beta chains recognize cytomegalovirus antigens. A later analysis found that most CMV-associated TCR beta chains appeared HLA-restricted, with HLA associations seemingly driven largely by CMV exposure. A later genetic analysis reported fewer N-insertions in productive TCRs among donors in an Asian-associated ancestry cluster than the roughly 620-donor mean. Cytomegalovirus status was reported to be diagnosed by the classifier with high specificity and sensitivity in both the original and validation cohorts. A cluster of highly shared sequence variants was judged likely to represent a technical artifact of the sequencing pipeline. In a later analysis, several top co-occurrence clusters were reported to appear linked to parvovirus B19, influenza, CMV and Epstein-Barr virus. In a later analysis, the rate of TCR association differed among HLA loci, with DRB1 alleles having the most associated TCRs and HLA-C alleles having the fewest. In an earlier analysis of roughly 500 of the donors, most TCR beta V segments appeared in productive rearrangements about 90% or about 30% of the time, broadly matching IMGT annotations. Correlated functional status among segregating V segments might reflect linkage disequilibrium, but an unknown experimental factor could not be ruled out. The 87-base-pair reads could not distinguish some IMGT-functional V segments, including TRBV6-2 and TRBV6-3, so those segments were excluded. A later genetic analysis associated a missense DCLRE1C variant with V-gene and J-gene trimming of TCR beta chains, and an independent cohort replicated the association. In a later analysis, HLA-associated TCR beta chains showed more clonal expansion and lower generation probabilities than non-associated chains that were equally common. It was suggested by the authors that the approach could potentially be generalized to other disease states and immunological phenotypes. The presence/absence analyses assumed that sequencing depth was roughly uniform across donors, and that assumption may not be true. Specific HLA alleles were associated with about 17,000 TCR beta sequences at a false discovery rate of 0.05 in a later analysis. Because counts were too low, roughly 16 rarely observed V segments, including chromosome 9 orphons, were excluded from the earlier analysis of around 640 of the donors. When HLA alleles, especially DR and DQ, strongly co-occurred, attributing TCR associations to individual alleles was difficult.

The method behind the library was the immunoSEQ multiplex PCR assay. For the multiplex PCR, a mixture combining 60 forward primers for TCR Vbeta segments and 13 reverse primers for TCR Jbeta segments was used. The CDR3 region of rearranged TCR beta genes was amplified from genomic DNA with a multiplex PCR assay. Amplified TCR beta libraries were sequenced as 87-base-pair reads on the Illumina HiSeq System. In the authors' own workflow: A later analysis counted about 80 million unique TCR beta chains across the 666 repertoires, and roughly 9.9 million of these chains were shared by at least two donors. A nearest-neighbor algorithm error-corrected the raw reads and collapsed the reads into unique sequences, merging closely related sequences to remove PCR and sequencing errors. V, D and J gene segments were assigned by aligning CDR3 sequences to IMGT reference sequences. For a sequence to be retained, at least a six-nucleotide match to both a V gene segment and a J gene segment was required. Rearrangements were classified as productive when the CDR3 lacked stop codons and remained in frame with V and J, and all other rearrangements were classified as non-productive. Following IMGT convention, CDR3 was defined as the stretch from the second conserved V-encoded cysteine up to the conserved J-encoded phenylalanine. The earlier analysis of about 530 of the donors excluded any sequence lacking an unambiguous match to a single V gene segment. In an earlier analysis of roughly 600 of the donors, a V segment was called functional when productive rearrangements were above 56.7%, and segregating when the standard deviation between donors exceeded 5%. A statistical classification framework was developed to diagnose cytomegalovirus status using the catalog of TCR beta chain sequences. In a later analysis, TCR nucleotide sequences were compared against IMGT/GENE-DB human TR gene sequences so that V and J genes could be assigned. Using the TCRdist pipeline, a later analysis assigned CDR3 sequences along with most-parsimonious VDJ recombination scenarios. In a later analysis, each TCR beta chain was defined by its CDR3 amino acid sequence together with its V-gene family, and reads without a unique V-gene family were excluded. As a way to deal with suspected cross-contamination and a sequencing artifact, a later analysis dropped roughly 600 nucleotide sequences that were highly shared and had low generation probability. In a later analysis, a clonal expansion index for each public chain was calculated from normalized within-repertoire ranks of inferred template counts. Generation probabilities in a later analysis came from a VDJ recombination model fitted to out-of-frame rearrangements, and those results were checked against IGoR. Hypergeometric tests were used in a later analysis to score TCR-TCR, TCR-HLA and TCR-CMV co-occurrence, with a repertoire-size bias correction applied to the TCR pairs. To estimate false discovery rates, a later analysis permuted the HLA or CMV assignments 20 times. A later analysis grouped co-occurring TCRs with DBSCAN, adding TCRdist sequence similarity when clustering within HLA-allele-positive subsets. Co-occurrence clustering excluded repertoires with fewer than 30,000 or more than 120,000 public chains, plus five with anomalous nucleotide sharing. In its TCRdb copy, this immuneACCESS table keeps in-frame sequences only and misses some clones. Where compared with another copy, unresolved V genes explain less than half of these, and the others have no known cause. That table is the source of V, J and clone size, and D and trimming were worked out from the DNA. Counted in this sample were about 130,000 clones; 65% to 80% of them appeared once. The top ten hold over 6% of the sample.

Based on the germline V gene (reference sequence), the CDR1 and CDR2 sequences are LNHDA and SQIVND. The CDR3 goes from the cysteine to the phenylalanine over 15 residues. Here the CDR3 DNA is all that survives: 45 bases in frame from base 1. The cohort comprised some 730 healthy bone marrow donors. Cohort members were all nominally healthy when sampled, although unrecorded immune exposures were likely present. The donor tested CMV seronegative, placing the donor among the 350 or so seronegative members of the cohort. A peripheral blood sample was provided by each donor, and peripheral blood mononuclear cells were used for TCR beta sequencing. The Qiagen DNeasy Blood Extraction Kit was used to extract genomic DNA from the blood cell samples.

Sequenced sample: PBMCs. The TCR originated in a man aged 25 to 45 in good health and CMV-seronegative. This chain is built from TRBV19 and TRBJ2-5, with 7 bases matching TRBD1. The J call may be incorrect, as the DNA end agrees better with TRBJ2-7. Here is the DNA: TGTGCCAGTAGTATGCCCACGACAGGGTCCTACGAGCAGTACTTC. Its coded protein is CASSMPTTGSYEQYF.